The next 24 T cell receptor beta chains were all read from a single sample in a study of cytomegalovirus exposure and HLA in healthy donors. With 60 Vbeta and 13 Jbeta primers, the PCR was carried out. Produced via immunoSEQ multiplex PCR; TCRdb's table is partial and in-frame only. The sample lists some 120,000 clones; about four fifths were seen once. The sample comprised PBMCs. Receptors originate from a man aged 30-40 years in good health and CMV-seronegative.

This clone was recorded only once. V usage is TRBV5-1 and J usage is TRBJ2-5, with D maybe TRBD1 (5 bases). V was trimmed by 7 bases and J by 1 base, leaving 11 bases between them. CDR1 SGHRS and CDR2 YFSETQ come from the germline V gene. This CDR3 is built from 13 residues. CDR3 amino acids: CASLPGPQETQYF. CDR3 nucleotide sequence: TGCGCCAGCCTTCCAGGGCCCCAAGAGACCCAGTACTTC.

V is TRBV28 and J is TRBJ2-2; TRBD2 matches 9 bases. Germline CDR1 reads MDHEN; CDR2 reads SYDVKM. Losses at the gene ends were 8 bases for V and 5 bases for J; bases not matched to a gene: 6. This CDR3 comprises 14 residues. The CDR3, as DNA: TGTGCCAGCTCATGGGCGGGAGGGACCGGGGAGCTGTTTTTT. Its translation is CASSWAGGTGELFF.

The genes are TRBV6-1 and TRBJ1-6; the match to TRBD1 covers 11 bases. Germline V lookup: CDR1 MNHNS, CDR2 SASEGT. V was clipped by 6 bases and J by 5 bases; unmatched bases: 3. The CDR3 is 15 residues long. DNA for the CDR3: TGTGCCAGCAGAAGGGACAGGGGGGATAATTCACCCCTCCACTTT. Protein sequence: CASRRDRGDNSPLHF.

The genes are TRBV29-1 and TRBJ2-7, with 9 bases matching TRBD2. This CDR3 region has 12 residues. With 7 bases clipped from V and 4 bases from J, the junction kept 5 bases outside the gene matches. Germline V CDR1 and CDR2: SQVTM, ANQGSEA. The CDR3 loop reads CSATSGSYEQYF. CDR3 DNA sequence: TGCAGCGCGACTAGCGGTTCATACGAGCAGTACTTC.

V is TRBV5-1 and J is TRBJ2-5, with TRBD1 matching 8 bases. The CDR3 sequence is 14 residues long. Unmatched junction bases numbered 6, after V lost 4 bases and J lost 4 bases. Germline CDR1 reads SGHRS; CDR2 reads YFSETQ. CDR3 sequence reads: CASSTDRGLETQYF. Here the CDR3 DNA reads TGCGCCAGCAGCACCGACAGGGGATTAGAGACCCAGTACTTC.

CDR3 DNA sequence: TGTGCCAGCAGTTATGGGGAGACGAAAGCTTTCTTT. This sequence encodes CASSYGETKAFF. This chain uses TRBV6-6 with TRBJ1-1, with unresolved D. The germline V gene has CDR1 MNHNY and CDR2 SVGAGI (reference sequence). V lost 3 bases to trimming and J lost 9 bases, with 11 bases between them. CDR3 length: 12 amino acids.

The chain is built from TRBV4-3 and TRBJ2-2; D is possibly TRBD2 (5 bases). The V gene's germline CDR1 is LGHNA and CDR2 YSLEER. CDR3 size: 13 residues. Trimming stripped 2 bases from V and 8 bases from J, with 9 bases between. This CDR3 reads CASSQYRGGELFF. The DNA of the CDR3 is TGCGCCAGCAGCCAATACCGGGGAGGGGAGCTGTTTTTT.

This sequence joins TRBV5-4 and TRBJ1-2, with 7 nucleotides matching TRBD1. V trimming: 3 bases; J trimming: 5 bases; junction bases outside the gene matches: 10. CDR3 size: 15 residues. Germline assignment: CDR1 SGHNT and CDR2 YYREEE (reference sequence). In DNA, the CDR3 is TGTGCCAGCAGCTCCCGGGACAGCGTCCATTATGGCTACACCTTC. Translated, it gives CASSSRDSVHYGYTF.

A few counts support this clone. V and J are TRBV10-3 and TRBJ2-7; D possibly corresponds to TRBD1 (5 bases). The germline V gene encodes CDR1 ENHRY and CDR2 SYGVKD. V lost 4 bases and J lost 2, with 12 bases in between. The CDR3 is 14 residues long. The CDR3 DNA is TGTGCCATCAGTGCATCACAGGTCACCTACGAGCAGTACTTC. Translating it yields CAISASQVTYEQYF.

This chain links TRBV11-2 with TRBJ2-3, with TRBD1 identical over 7 bases. The CDR3 is 16 amino acids. CDR1 SGHAT and CDR2 FQNNGV come from the germline V gene. With 0 bases clipped from V and 3 bases from J, the junction kept 6 bases outside the gene matches. CDR3 sequence reads: CASSLEHPGGTDTQYF. For the CDR3, the DNA is TGTGCCAGCAGCTTAGAGCATCCAGGGGGAACAGATACGCAGTATTTT.

The rearrangement joins TRBV4-3 to TRBJ2-5; D is perhaps TRBD2 (5 bases). CDR1 LGHNA and CDR2 YSLEER come from the germline V gene. V shed 0 bases and J shed 5 bases, with 16 bases lying between them. The CDR3 sequence is 16 residues long. CDR3 in amino acids: CASSQDRRIGEETQYF. The CDR3 DNA reads TGCGCCAGCAGCCAAGATCGACGGATCGGGGAGGAGACCCAGTACTTC.

This clone appeared once. The gene calls are TRBV13 and TRBJ2-1, with a tentative D call TRBD2 (5 bases). The CDR3 spans 16 residues. Germline V gives CDR1 PRHDT, CDR2 FYEKMQ (reference sequence). Trimming removed 4 bases from V and 9 bases from J, with 22 bases in between. The CDR3 is CASSWLDSPSSGEQFF. The CDR3 DNA is TGTGCCAGCAGCTGGTTGGACTCCCCCTCTTCGGGTGAGCAGTTCTTC.

This chain connects TRBV5-4 to TRBJ2-1; a weak D match, TRBD1 (5 bases). Germline V gene sequence: CDR1 SGHNT, CDR2 YYREEE (reference sequence). Trimming removed 2 bases at V and 16 bases at J, with 19 bases between. The CDR3 extends over 13 amino acids. Written as DNA, the CDR3 is TGTGCCAGCAGCTTAAACCCGGGCAGGGTCAATTTCTTC. Protein: CASSLNPGRVNFF.

V usage is TRBV12-5 and J usage is TRBJ2-5, with D possibly TRBD1 on 6 matching bases. The CDR3 is 13 residues long. From germline, CDR1 is LGHNT and CDR2 FRNRAP. V lost 5 bases and J lost 3, with 10 bases in between. Here the CDR3 reads CASGGQNEETQYF. As DNA, the CDR3 is TGTGCTAGTGGTGGACAGAATGAAGAGACCCAGTACTTC.

The V call is TRBV27, the J call TRBJ2-2; 13 bases map to TRBD2. The J segment lost 5 bases and the V segment lost 5 bases, leaving 5 bases of the junction unmatched. Germline V gene data show CDR1 as MNHEY and CDR2 as SMNVEV (reference sequence). The CDR3 extends over 16 amino acids. The CDR3 sequence: CASSTRLAGGTGELFF. As DNA, the CDR3 is TGTGCCAGCAGTACCAGACTAGCGGGAGGTACCGGGGAGCTGTTTTTT.

The chain joins TRBV27 to TRBJ2-2, with 10 bases identical to TRBD2. V was pared by 5 bases and J by 4 bases, with 10 bases of the junction left unmatched. The CDR3 length is 17 residues. Germline CDR1 is MNHEY and CDR2 is SMNVEV (reference sequence). The CDR3 sequence is CASSPPAGGFGTGELFF. CDR3 nucleotide sequence: TGTGCCAGCAGTCCCCCAGCGGGGGGGTTTGGCACCGGGGAGCTGTTTTTT.

This rearrangement joins TRBV27 to TRBJ2-7, with 11 bases aligning to TRBD2. CDR1 MNHEY and CDR2 SMNVEV come from the germline V gene (reference sequence). This CDR3 has 14 amino acids. V lost 5 bases to trimming and J lost 4 bases; unmatched junction nucleotides: 4. The CDR3 reads CASSVGLAVYEQYF. DNA for the CDR3: TGTGCCAGCAGTGTGGGACTAGCGGTGTACGAGCAGTACTTC.

Only one count was recorded for this clone. V gene TRBV27 combines with J gene TRBJ1-5; D is perhaps TRBD1 (6 bases). With 3 bases removed from V and 7 bases from J, the gap between germline ends came to 10 bases. The CDR3 totals 13 residues. Germline V gives CDR1 MNHEY, CDR2 SMNVEV (reference sequence). The CDR3 spells CASSFRGEQPQHF. CDR3 nucleotides: TGTGCCAGCAGTTTCAGGGGAGAACAGCCCCAGCATTTT.

The CDR3 is CASSEDRGGYEQYF. CDR3 nucleotides: TGTGCCAGCAGTGAAGACAGGGGGGGCTACGAGCAGTACTTC. This rearrangement joins TRBV6-1 to TRBJ2-7; possibly TRBD1 for D (8 bases). The CDR3 has 14 amino acids. CDR1 is MNHNS, CDR2 SASEGT, per germline. The V gene lost 1 base and the J gene lost 3 bases, with 10 bases spanning the gap.

This chain connects TRBV4-1 to TRBJ2-7; possible D gene TRBD1, 7 bases. The CDR3 extends over 19 amino acids. Germline-derived CDR1 and CDR2 are MGHRA and YSYEKL. The germline V and J ends were trimmed by 2 bases and 2 bases, with 25 bases remaining between them. CDR3 sequence (DNA): TGCGCCAGCAGCCAATGGCAGGGGGGCTACGGCGGGTATACCTACGAGCAGTACTTC. This codes for CASSQWQGGYGGYTYEQYF.

The chain uses TRBV5-4 and TRBJ2-5; 7 bases agree with TRBD1. The J segment lost 1 base and the V segment lost 2 bases, leaving 8 bases of the junction unmatched. The CDR3 sequence is 16 residues long. Germline V gene lookup returns CDR1 SGHNT and CDR2 YYREEE (reference sequence). CDR3 DNA sequence: TGTGCCAGCAGCTTCGTCCCAGGGGGTTCCCAAGAGACCCAGTACTTC. Protein product: CASSFVPGGSQETQYF. The variable domain in full, completed from reference TRBV5-4 and TRBJ2-5, reads ETGVTQSPTHLIKTRGQQVTLRCSSQSGHNTVSWYQQALGQGPQFIFQYYREEENGRGNFPPRFSGLQFPNYSSELNVNALELDDSALYLCASSFVPGGSQETQYFGPGTRLLVL.

The rearrangement links TRBV13 to TRBJ2-3; unclear D gene. The CDR3 sequence is 13 residues long. From germline, CDR1 is PRHDT and CDR2 FYEKMQ (reference sequence). V lost 0 bases and J 4 bases, leaving 5 bases between the germline ends. The CDR3 DNA reads TGTGCCAGCAGCTTAGGCATTGCAGATACGCAGTATTTT. Translation: CASSLGIADTQYF.

The chain couples TRBV7-8 to TRBJ2-7; no clear D gene. V lost 1 base and J lost 5, with 6 bases in between. The CDR3 loop spans 12 amino acids. Germline lookup yields CDR1 SGHVS and CDR2 FQNEAQ. CDR3 residues: CASSLVANEQYF. CDR3 in DNA: TGTGCCAGCAGCTTAGTCGCTAACGAGCAGTACTTC.

This clone was detected only a few times. The chain employs TRBV6-5 and TRBJ2-7; 7 bases map to TRBD1. Germline assignment: CDR1 MNHEY and CDR2 SVGAGI. Trimming cost V 0 bases and J 1 base; bases outside gene matches: 6. The length of the CDR3 is 16 residues. The CDR3 DNA reads as TGTGCCAGCAGTTACTCGTTCTCAGGGGGTTCCTACGAGCAGTACTTC. It encodes CASSYSFSGGSYEQYF.